A single sample is the source of the 22 T cell receptor beta chains below, sequenced in a study of human T cells and chemical hapten exposure. MiXCR was run by TCRdb on the RACE reads, yielding one entry per CDR3 protein. In the table there are 95,000 to 100,000 distinct CDR3 sequences, around 12% of which are singletons. Time point indicated: patch test 1, 2 weeks after DPC sensitization. Treatment meaning: therapeutic diphenylcyclopropenone sensitization with weekly scalp DPC. The specimen was whole blood, collected in connection with sensitization to the hapten diphenylcyclopropenone (DPC). These receptor sequences come from a woman aged 35 to 49 with alopecia areata. Some clones in this sample may be carry-over from other donors' samples.

This clonotype was counted ten times or more. The rearrangement joins TRBV29-1 to TRBJ2-2; no clear D gene. CDR3 length equals 10 residues. The germline V and J ends were trimmed by 5 bases and 6 bases, with 4 bases remaining between them. Germline values: CDR1 SQVTM, CDR2 ANQGSEA. This CDR3 is CSVSPGELFF. The CDR3 DNA sequence: TGCAGCGTTTCGCCCGGGGAGCTGTTTTTT.

J is TRBJ2-3 and V is TRBV6-5; no clear D. Trimming removed 0 bases at V and 2 bases at J, with 9 bases between. Germline V gene data show CDR1 as MNHEY and CDR2 as SVGAGI. The length of the CDR3 is 15 residues. CDR3: CASSYSVHPTDTQYF. The CDR3 DNA sequence: TGTGCCAGCAGTTACTCGGTACATCCCACAGATACGCAGTATTTT.

This clonotype appeared many times. The J gene is TRBJ2-4, the V gene TRBV18, with D tentatively TRBD1 (5 bases). The CDR3 has 13 residues. Trimming shortened V by 5 bases and J by 5 bases, and 10 bases separated the two germline ends. Looked up from germline, CDR1 is KGHSH and CDR2 is LQKENI. The CDR3 DNA reads TGTGCCAGCTCATCAGGGAACGAAAACATTCAGTACTTC. Residues: CASSSGNENIQYF.

The gene calls are TRBV27 and TRBJ2-2, with 16 bases that match TRBD2. J lost 5 bases, V lost 6 bases, and 6 bases had no gene match. The CDR3 spans 17 residues. Germline CDR1 and CDR2: MNHEY and SMNVEV (reference sequence). The CDR3 region has the DNA TGTGCCAGCAGACGGGGACTAGCGGGAGGGAAGACCGGGGAGCTGTTTTTT. Its translation is CASRRGLAGGKTGELFF.

This clonotype is termed medium-sized. The CDR3 protein is CASSLGGRSSGETQYF. The CDR3 DNA reads as TGTGCCAGCAGCTTAGGCGGCCGTTCTAGTGGCGAGACCCAGTACTTC. V and J are TRBV11-2 and TRBJ2-5; no definite D call. The CDR3 length is 16 residues. The ends were cut back, 1 base at V and 5 bases at J, with 17 bases in the middle. The germline CDR1 and CDR2 sequences are SGHAT and FQNNGV.

The sample holds many counts of this clonotype. The chain is built from TRBV29-1 and TRBJ2-7, with 7 nucleotides matching TRBD1. CDR3 length equals 13 residues. Germline values: CDR1 SQVTM, CDR2 ANQGSEA. V dropped 5 bases and J dropped 2; count of bases not matched to a gene: 6. The CDR3 nucleotides read TGCAGCGTTAGTGGACAGGATACCTACGAGCAGTACTTC. Translating gives CSVSGQDTYEQYF.

The gene calls are TRBV3-1 and TRBJ2-6; no firm D call. With 8 bases removed from V and 1 base from J, the gap between germline ends came to 3 bases. Germline loops: CDR1 LGHDT, CDR2 YNNKEL (reference sequence). This CDR3 spans 12 amino acids. This CDR3 reads CASLSGANVLTF. CDR3 coding DNA: TGTGCCAGCCTTTCTGGGGCCAACGTCCTGACTTTC.

The genes are TRBV27 and TRBJ1-1, with D maybe TRBD1 (6 bases). The CDR3 is 15 amino acids. V gave up 6 bases and J gave up 3 bases, with 17 bases separating them. Germline V lookup: CDR1 MNHEY, CDR2 SMNVEV (reference sequence). DNA for the CDR3: TGTGCCAGCAGGGGGTTAGGGGGAGAGGACACTGAAGCTTTCTTT. Its translation is CASRGLGGEDTEAFF.

This clonotype was found a few times. The rearrangement uses TRBV29-1 and TRBJ2-7; D is undetermined. V lost 8 bases and J 2 bases, leaving 19 bases between the germline ends. Per germline, CDR1 SQVTM and CDR2 ANQGSEA. This CDR3 is 14 amino acids long. CDR3 bases: TGCAGCCCCTGCCCCGGGCCCCAAACCTACGAGCAGTACTTC. This encodes CSPCPGPQTYEQYF.

This clonotype was detected only a few times. A much larger clone is a single base away; this may be a read error. Here the CDR3 DNA reads TGTGCCAGCAGTTTAGGGACTAGCAACTACAATGAGCAGTTCTTC. Translating it yields CASSLGTSNYNEQFF. V gene TRBV28 combines with J gene TRBJ2-1; 9 bases are shared with TRBD2. The CDR3 is made up of 15 amino acids. With 2 bases clipped from V and 3 bases from J, the junction kept 2 bases outside the gene matches. The germline gives CDR1 MDHEN, CDR2 SYDVKM.

The table lists this clonotype with a few counts. V usage is TRBV5-6 and J usage is TRBJ1-2, with D maybe TRBD1 (6 bases). Germline assignment: CDR1 SGHDT and CDR2 YYEEEE. CDR3 length equals 17 residues. V lost 6 bases to trimming and J lost 1 base, with 22 bases between them. This CDR3 reads CASNQFGSRGNNYGYTF. DNA for the CDR3: TGTGCCAGCAACCAATTCGGCAGCAGGGGAAATAACTATGGCTACACCTTC.

The rearrangement joins TRBV11-1 to TRBJ2-5; D is undetermined. This CDR3 region has 15 residues. V dropped 4 bases and J dropped 5 bases, with 17 bases sitting between them. In germline, CDR1 is SGHAT, CDR2 FQDESV (reference sequence). DNA for the CDR3: TGTGCCAGCAGCTCAAGGGCGACCAAAATGGAGACCCAGTACTTC. Encoded protein: CASSSRATKMETQYF. Together with reference TRBV11-1 and TRBJ2-5, the CDR3 gives the full variable domain: EAEVAQSPRYKITEKSQAVAFWCDPISGHATLYWYRQILGQGPELLVQFQDESVVDDSQLPKDRFSAERLKGVDSTLKIQPAELGDSAMYLCASSSRATKMETQYFGPGTRLLVL.

This chain uses TRBV29-1 with TRBJ1-2, with unresolved D. CDR3 length: 11 amino acids. V lost 2 bases, J lost 2 bases, and 3 bases lay in between. Germline V gives CDR1 SQVTM, CDR2 ANQGSEA. The CDR3 nucleotides read TGCAGCGTTGAACTAAACTATGGCTACACCTTC. Its protein product is CSVELNYGYTF.

This clonotype was seen a handful of times. This chain uses TRBV27 with TRBJ1-5; 10 bases are shared with TRBD1. The CDR3 spans 15 residues. Germline assignment: CDR1 MNHEY and CDR2 SMNVEV (reference sequence). J was trimmed by 9 bases and V by 2 bases; bases with no gene match: 7. The CDR3 sequence is CASSLKGQGFWPQHF. DNA for the CDR3: TGTGCCAGCAGTTTAAAGGGACAGGGGTTCTGGCCCCAGCATTTT.

This chain links TRBV4-1 with TRBJ2-1; 13 nucleotides agree with TRBD2. The CDR3 spans 15 residues. Germline CDR1 reads MGHRA; CDR2 reads YSYEKL. V lost 2 bases to trimming and J lost 8 bases; unmatched junction nucleotides: 3. The CDR3 nucleotides read TGCGCCAGCAGCCAAAGGACTAGCGGGGGTGATGAGCAGTTCTTC. As protein: CASSQRTSGGDEQFF.

This clonotype was detected a few times. This chain links TRBV11-3 with TRBJ2-1; 12 bases line up with TRBD2. Germline-derived CDR1 and CDR2 are SGHNT and YENEEA. The J segment lost 7 bases and the V segment lost 4 bases, leaving 11 bases of the junction unmatched. The CDR3 sequence is 17 residues long. CDR3: CASSSGTTSGSRNEQFF. CDR3 nucleotides: TGTGCCAGCAGCTCCGGGACGACTAGCGGGAGTAGAAATGAGCAGTTCTTC.

This clonotype showed up many times. CDR3 bases: TGTGCCAGTTCCAGGTACATTCGCGACGAGCAGTACTTC. Its translation: CASSRYIRDEQYF. The J gene is TRBJ2-7, the V gene TRBV25-1; D is undetermined. The germline V and J ends were trimmed by 9 bases and 5 bases, with 17 bases remaining between them. Germline CDR1 and CDR2: MGHDK and SYGVNS. The CDR3 loop spans 13 amino acids.

This clonotype was detected only a few times. This chain links TRBV29-1 with TRBJ1-3, with D possibly being TRBD1 (5 bases). Trimming removed 3 bases from V and 3 bases from J, with 9 bases in between. Germline CDR1 reads SQVTM; CDR2 reads ANQGSEA. The CDR3 length is 13 residues. The CDR3 loop reads CSVDREGGNTIYF. As DNA, the CDR3 is TGCAGCGTTGACAGGGAGGGTGGAAACACCATATATTTT.

The chain employs TRBV28 and TRBJ2-4; TRBD2 matches at 13 bases. The germline V gene encodes CDR1 MDHEN and CDR2 SYDVKM. The V and J ends lost 4 bases and 9 bases, in that order; junction bases with no gene match: 6. The CDR3 runs to 15 residues. The CDR3: CASSSPTSGRSIQYF. The DNA for the CDR3 is TGTGCCAGCAGTTCTCCGACTAGCGGGAGGAGCATTCAGTACTTC. The whole variable domain, filled in from reference TRBV28 and TRBJ2-4, reads DVKVTQSSRYLVKRTGEKVFLECVQDMDHENMFWYRQDPGLGLRLIYFSYDVKMKEKGDIPEGYSVSREKKERFSLILESASTNQTSMYLCASSSPTSGRSIQYFGAGTRLSVL.

The chain is built from TRBV7-3 and TRBJ2-1; 9 bases are shared with TRBD2. Trimming cost V 1 base and J 8 bases; bases outside gene matches: 30. The CDR3 consists of 23 residues. CDR1 and CDR2 from the germline V gene are SGHTA and FQGTGA. The CDR3 nucleotides read TGTGCCAGCAGCTTAATTAATACCGTCGCGGGAGGGACCATGCCCCAGGCGATCGATGAGCAGTTCTTC. Its protein is CASSLINTVAGGTMPQAIDEQFF.

This clonotype has a handful of counts. The chain uses TRBV6-2 or TRBV6-3 and TRBJ2-7, with a weak D call TRBD2 (5 bases). The CDR3 is 16 residues long. Germline V gene lookup returns CDR1 MNHEY and CDR2 SVGEGT. The ends were cut back, 9 bases at V and 0 bases at J, with 21 bases in the middle. In DNA, the CDR3 is TGTGCCAGTCAGACCAGAGGGAAATCTCGCTCCTACGAGCAGTACTTC. Protein: CASQTRGKSRSYEQYF.

This clonotype was detected many times. This chain joins TRBV6-2 or TRBV6-3 and TRBJ2-7, with D perhaps matching TRBD2 (5 bases). CDR1 MNHEY and CDR2 SVGEGT come from the germline V gene. This CDR3 is 14 amino acids long. Trimming stripped 4 bases from V and 6 bases from J, with 16 bases between. CDR3 DNA sequence: TGTGCCAGCAGTTGGGGAGCAATTTTCCCCGAGCAGTACTTC. Its translation is CASSWGAIFPEQYF.